The clone carrying this T cell receptor (beta chain) has only a few counts. Its target is not known. Individual cDNA molecules each received unique molecular identifiers attached to them. MiXCR, applied by TCRdb to the 5' RACE reads, yields one record per CDR3 protein. The repertoire holds tens of thousands of distinct CDR3 sequences, with approximately 8% as singletons. The sample originates from a study of early T cells in non-severe SARS-CoV-2 infection. Study-level background: Sequenced material consisted of bulk RNA (from unsorted whole blood), and chains were unpaired.

V dropped 1 base and J dropped 0 bases, with 7 bases sitting between them. Germline V gives CDR1 SGHTA, CDR2 FQGTGA. The CDR3 spans 16 residues. Broader study findings: VDJdb matches were skewed toward anti-spike CD8 T cell responses.

The sample in question was whole blood, obtained at baseline. V gene TRBV7-3 combines with J gene TRBJ2-6; TRBD2 might be the D (5 bases). This clonotype was obtained from an adult who was a healthcare worker with PCR-confirmed SARS-CoV-2 infection or an uninfected control (not recorded which). The CDR3 region is CASSLKRGSGANVLTF. CDR3 DNA: TGTGCCAGCAGCTTAAAACGGGGCTCTGGGGCCAACGTCCTGACTTTC.